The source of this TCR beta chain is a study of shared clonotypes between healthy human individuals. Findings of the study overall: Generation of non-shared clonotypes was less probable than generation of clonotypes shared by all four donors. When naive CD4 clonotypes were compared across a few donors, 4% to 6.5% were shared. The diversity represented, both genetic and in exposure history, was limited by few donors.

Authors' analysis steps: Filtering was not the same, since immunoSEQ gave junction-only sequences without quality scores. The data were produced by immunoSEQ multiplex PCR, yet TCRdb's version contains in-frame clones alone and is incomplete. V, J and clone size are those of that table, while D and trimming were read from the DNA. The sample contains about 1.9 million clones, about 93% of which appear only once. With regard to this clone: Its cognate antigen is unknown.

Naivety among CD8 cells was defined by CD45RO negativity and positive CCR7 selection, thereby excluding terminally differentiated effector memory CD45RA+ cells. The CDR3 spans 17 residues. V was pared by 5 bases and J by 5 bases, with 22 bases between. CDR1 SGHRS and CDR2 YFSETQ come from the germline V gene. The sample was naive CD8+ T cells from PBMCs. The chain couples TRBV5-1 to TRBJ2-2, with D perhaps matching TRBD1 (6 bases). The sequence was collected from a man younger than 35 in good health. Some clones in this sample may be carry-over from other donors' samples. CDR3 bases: TGCGCCAGCAGGTCTAACAGGGTAGGGAAGAAAACCGGGGAGCTGTTTTTT. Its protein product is CASRSNRVGKKTGELFF.